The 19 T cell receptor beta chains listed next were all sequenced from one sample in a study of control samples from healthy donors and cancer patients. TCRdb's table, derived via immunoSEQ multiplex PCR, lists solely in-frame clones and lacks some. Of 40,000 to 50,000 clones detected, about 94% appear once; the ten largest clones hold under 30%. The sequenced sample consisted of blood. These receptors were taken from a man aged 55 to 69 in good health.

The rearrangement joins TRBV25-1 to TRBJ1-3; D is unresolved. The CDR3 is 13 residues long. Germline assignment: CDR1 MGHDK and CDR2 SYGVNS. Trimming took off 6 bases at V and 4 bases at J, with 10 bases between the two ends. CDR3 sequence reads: CASSLLQGNTIYF. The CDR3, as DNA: TGTGCCAGCAGCCTATTACAGGGAAACACCATATATTTT.

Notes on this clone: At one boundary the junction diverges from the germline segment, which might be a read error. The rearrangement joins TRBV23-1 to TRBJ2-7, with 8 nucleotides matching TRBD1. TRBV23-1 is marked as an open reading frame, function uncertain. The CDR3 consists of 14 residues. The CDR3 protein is CASMEDRVSHEQYF. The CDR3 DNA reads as TGCGCCAGCATGGAGGACAGGGTCTCCCACGAGCAGTACTTC.

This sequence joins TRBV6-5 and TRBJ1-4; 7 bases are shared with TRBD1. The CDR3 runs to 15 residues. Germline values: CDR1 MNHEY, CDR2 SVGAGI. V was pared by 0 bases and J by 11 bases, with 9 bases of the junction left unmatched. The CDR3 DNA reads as TGTGCCAGCAGTTACTCAGGGCAGGGGGACGATAAACTGTTTTTT. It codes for CASSYSGQGDDKLFF.

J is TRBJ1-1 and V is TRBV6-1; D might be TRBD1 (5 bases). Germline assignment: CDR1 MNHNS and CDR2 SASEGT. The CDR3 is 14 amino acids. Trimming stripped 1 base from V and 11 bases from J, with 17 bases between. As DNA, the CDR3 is TGTGCCAGCAGTGAAGAAACAGGCGTCACGAAGGCTTTCTTT. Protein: CASSEETGVTKAFF.

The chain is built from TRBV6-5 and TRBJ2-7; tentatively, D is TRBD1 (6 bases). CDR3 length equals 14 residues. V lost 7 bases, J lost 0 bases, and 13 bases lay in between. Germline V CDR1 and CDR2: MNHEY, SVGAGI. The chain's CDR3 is CASTPRGSSYEQYF. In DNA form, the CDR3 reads TGTGCCAGCACTCCCAGGGGTAGCTCCTACGAGCAGTACTTC.

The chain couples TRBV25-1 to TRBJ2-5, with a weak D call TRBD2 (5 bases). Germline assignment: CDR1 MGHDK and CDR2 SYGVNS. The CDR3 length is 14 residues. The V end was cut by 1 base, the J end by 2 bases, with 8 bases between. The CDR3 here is CASSEFGGQETQYF. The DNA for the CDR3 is TGTGCCAGCAGTGAATTTGGAGGACAAGAGACCCAGTACTTC.

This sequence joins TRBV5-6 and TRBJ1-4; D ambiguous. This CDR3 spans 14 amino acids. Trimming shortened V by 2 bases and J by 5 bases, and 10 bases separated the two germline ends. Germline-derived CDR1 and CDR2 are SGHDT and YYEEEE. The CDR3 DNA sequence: TGTGCCAGCAGCTTCAGGCAGCAAAATGAAAAACTGTTTTTT. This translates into CASSFRQQNEKLFF.

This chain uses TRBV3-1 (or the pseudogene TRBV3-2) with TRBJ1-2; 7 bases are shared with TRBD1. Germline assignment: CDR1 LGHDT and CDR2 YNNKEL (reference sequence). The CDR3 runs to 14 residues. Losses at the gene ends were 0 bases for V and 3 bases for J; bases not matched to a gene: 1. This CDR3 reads CASSQDQGDYGYTF. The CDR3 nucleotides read TGTGCCAGCAGCCAAGATCAGGGGGACTATGGCTACACCTTC.

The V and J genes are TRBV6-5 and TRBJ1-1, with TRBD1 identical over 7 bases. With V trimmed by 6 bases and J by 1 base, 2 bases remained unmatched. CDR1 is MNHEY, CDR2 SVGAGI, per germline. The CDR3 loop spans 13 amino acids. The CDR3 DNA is TGTGCCAGCAGGGGACAGTCGAACACTGAAGCTTTCTTT. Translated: CASRGQSNTEAFF.

The CDR3 reads CASSIFWILTGELFF. The CDR3 nucleotides read TGTGCCAGTAGTATATTTTGGATTCTTACCGGGGAGCTGTTTTTT. This chain uses TRBV19 with TRBJ2-2; D gene uncertain. CDR3 length: 15 residues. Per the germline V gene, CDR1 is LNHDA and CDR2 is SQIVND (reference sequence). V lost 2 bases, J lost 5 bases, and 12 bases lay in between.

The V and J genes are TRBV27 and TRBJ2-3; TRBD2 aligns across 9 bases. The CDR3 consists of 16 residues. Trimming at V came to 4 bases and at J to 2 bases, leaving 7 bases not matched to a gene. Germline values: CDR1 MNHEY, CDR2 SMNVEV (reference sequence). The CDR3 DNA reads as TGTGCCAGCAGTTCCTGGGCGGGAGGGTCCACAGATACGCAGTATTTT. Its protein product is CASSSWAGGSTDTQYF.

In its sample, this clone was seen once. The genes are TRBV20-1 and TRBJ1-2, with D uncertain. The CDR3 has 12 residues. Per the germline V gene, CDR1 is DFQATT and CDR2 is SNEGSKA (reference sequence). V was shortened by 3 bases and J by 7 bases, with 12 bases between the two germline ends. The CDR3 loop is CSASHGVSGYTF. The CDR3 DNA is TGCAGTGCTAGTCACGGGGTGAGTGGCTACACCTTC.

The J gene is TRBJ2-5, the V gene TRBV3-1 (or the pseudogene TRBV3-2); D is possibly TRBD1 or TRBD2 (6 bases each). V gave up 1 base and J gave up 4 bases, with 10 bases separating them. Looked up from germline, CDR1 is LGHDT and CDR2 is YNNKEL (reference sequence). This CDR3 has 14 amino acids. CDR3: CASSQVGGAETQYF. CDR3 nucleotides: TGTGCCAGCAGCCAAGTGGGGGGCGCAGAGACCCAGTACTTC.

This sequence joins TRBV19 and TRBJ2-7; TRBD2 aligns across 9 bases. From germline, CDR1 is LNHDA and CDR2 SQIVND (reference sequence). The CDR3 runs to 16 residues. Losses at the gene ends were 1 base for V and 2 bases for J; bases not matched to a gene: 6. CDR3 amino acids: CASSIAFAGGPYEQYF. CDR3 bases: TGTGCCAGTAGTATAGCCTTTGCGGGAGGGCCCTACGAGCAGTACTTC.

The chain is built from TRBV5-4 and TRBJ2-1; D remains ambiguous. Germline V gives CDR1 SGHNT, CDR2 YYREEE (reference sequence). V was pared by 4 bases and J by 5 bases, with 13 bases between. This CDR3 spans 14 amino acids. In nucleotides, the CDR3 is TGTGCCAGCAGCCCTCGGTGGGGTAACAATGAGCAGTTCTTC. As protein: CASSPRWGNNEQFF.

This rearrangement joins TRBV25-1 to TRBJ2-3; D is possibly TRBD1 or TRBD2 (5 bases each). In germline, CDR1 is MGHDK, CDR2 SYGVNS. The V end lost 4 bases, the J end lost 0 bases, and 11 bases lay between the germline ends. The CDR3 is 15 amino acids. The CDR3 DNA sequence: TGTGCCAGCAGTGGGACGGGACGAAGCACAGATACGCAGTATTTT. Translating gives CASSGTGRSTDTQYF.

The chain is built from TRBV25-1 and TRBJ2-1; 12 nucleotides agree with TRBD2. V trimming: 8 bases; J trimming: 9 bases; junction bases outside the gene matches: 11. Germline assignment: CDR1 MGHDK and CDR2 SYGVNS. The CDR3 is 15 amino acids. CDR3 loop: CASVRTSGAPSEQFF. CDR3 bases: TGTGCCAGCGTCAGGACTAGCGGGGCCCCCAGTGAGCAGTTCTTC.

The CDR3: CASGSNEQFF. The CDR3 DNA is TGTGCCAGCGGGAGCAATGAGCAGTTCTTC. V is TRBV28 and J is TRBJ2-1, with a tentative D call TRBD2 (5 bases). Per the germline V gene, CDR1 is MDHEN and CDR2 is SYDVKM. This CDR3 spans 10 amino acids. Trimming stripped 8 bases from V and 6 bases from J, with 5 bases between. The full variable domain, with the rest looked up from reference TRBV28 and TRBJ2-1, is DVKVTQSSRYLVKRTGEKVFLECVQDMDHENMFWYRQDPGLGLRLIYFSYDVKMKEKGDIPEGYSVSREKKERFSLILESASTNQTSMYLCASGSNEQFFGPGTRLTVL.

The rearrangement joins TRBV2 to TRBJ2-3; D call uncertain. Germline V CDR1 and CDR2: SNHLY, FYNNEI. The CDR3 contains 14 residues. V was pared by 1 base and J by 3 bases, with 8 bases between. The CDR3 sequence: CASSEVRTTDTQYF. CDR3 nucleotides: TGTGCCAGCAGTGAAGTCAGGACGACAGATACGCAGTATTTT.